A single sample is the source of the 11 T cell receptor beta chains below, sequenced in a study of CXCR3-negative and CXCR3-positive naive CD8 T cells. The libraries of TRB cDNA were prepared using 5' RACE with UMI labels. TCRdb re-called the 5' RACE reads and catalogs CDR3 proteins one per entry, DNA excluded. In all, the sample yields about 50,000 distinct CDR3 sequences. Study results and limitations: In CXCR3-positive naive cells, the TRB CDR3s were more hydrophobic than in CXCR3-negative naive cells.

Their antigens are not known. Sequenced: naive CXCR3+ CD8+ T cells from blood. Subset here: CD45RO-CCR7+CD27+CD95- naive CD8+ T cells expressing CXCR3 (TNR3+). The receptors were gathered from a human donor in good health. Some clones in this sample may be carry-over from other donors' samples.

The J gene is TRBJ2-7, the V gene TRBV29-1. CDR3 length equals 14 residues. Germline lookup yields CDR1 SQVTM and CDR2 ANQGSEA. The CDR3 here is CSASGDGDSCEQYF.

Here the CDR3 reads CAISVGTSYEQYF. The chain employs TRBV10-3 and TRBJ2-7; TCRdb designates TRBD1, a call that cannot be tested without DNA. The CDR3 spans 13 residues. Germline values: CDR1 ENHRY, CDR2 SYGVKD.

The chain employs TRBV7-2 and TRBJ1-1. This CDR3 is 15 amino acids long. Germline loops: CDR1 SGHTA, CDR2 FQGNSA. The CDR3 protein is CASSLSATGNTEAFF. The variable domain in full, with the rest retrieved from reference TRBV7-2 and TRBJ1-1, is GAGVSQSPSNKVTEKGKDVELRCDPISGHTALYWYRQSLGQGLEFLIYFQGNSAPDKSGLPSDRFSAERTGGSVSTLTIQRTQQEDSAVYLCASSLSATGNTEAFFGQGTRLTVV.

The chain is built from TRBV29-1 and TRBJ2-2; TCRdb indicates TRBD1, and absent DNA this call remains unverified. The V gene's germline CDR1 is SQVTM and CDR2 ANQGSEA. The CDR3 is 15 amino acids. CDR3 loop: CSVEQGAFNTGELFF.

The chain recombines TRBV6-5 with TRBJ2-7; the TCRdb D gene call, TRBD2, has no DNA to confirm it. CDR1 and CDR2 (germline): MNHEY, SVGAGI. The CDR3 runs to 16 residues. CDR3 residues: CASSYGDLSGGYEQYF.

V usage is TRBV7-9 and J usage is TRBJ2-5. The CDR3 runs 14 residues. CDR1 SEHNR and CDR2 FQNEAQ come from the germline V gene (reference sequence). CDR3 sequence reads: CASNADLIQETQYF. Looking up the rest from reference TRBV7-9 and TRBJ2-5 gives the full variable domain: DTGVSQNPRHKITKRGQNVTFRCDPISEHNRLYWYRQTLGQGPEFLTYFQNEAQLEKSRLLSDRFSAERPKGSFSTLEIQRTEQGDSAMYLCASNADLIQETQYFGPGTRLLVL.

The chain recombines TRBV20-1 with TRBJ2-2; TCRdb designates TRBD2, a call that cannot be tested without DNA. The CDR3 length is 13 residues. Germline V gene sequence: CDR1 DFQATT, CDR2 SNEGSKA (reference sequence). The chain's CDR3 is CSAGTTNTGELFF.

The chain employs TRBV12-3 or TRBV12-4 and TRBJ1-1; lacking DNA, the TRBD1 call made by TCRdb goes unchecked. This CDR3 contains 13 residues. The CDR3 here is CASNIQGFTADFF.

J is TRBJ1-1 and V is TRBV20-1. The CDR3 loop spans 13 amino acids. The germline V gene encodes CDR1 DFQATT and CDR2 SNEGSKA (reference sequence). CDR3 protein: CSASDWRDTEAFF.

The chain couples TRBV7-8 to TRBJ2-1. This CDR3 region has 11 residues. CDR1 is SGHVS, CDR2 FQNEAQ, per germline. This CDR3 is CASSLGEEQFF.

This rearrangement joins TRBV12-3 or TRBV12-4 to TRBJ2-5. The CDR3 is 14 amino acids. The CDR3 spells CASSLVQLQETQYF.